Listed below are T cell receptor beta chains from one sample, sequenced in a study of cytomegalovirus exposure and HLA in healthy donors. Only in-frame clones appear in the TCRdb table, and some are missing; sequencing was by immunoSEQ multiplex PCR. Of around 260,000 clones listed, 80% are singletons. The sample taken for sequencing was PBMCs. The source of these receptors is a girl aged 2 to 9 in good health and CMV-seronegative. CDR3s include the opening cysteine and the closing phenylalanine or tryptophan. D genes are given only for firm matches. Size values are once, few and many counts, or a class for expanded clones, and some rows have none.

clone_size d_call j_call v_call cdr3_nt cdr3_aa
once - TRBJ2-1 TRBV5-5 TGTGCCAGCAGCTTGGCCTGGGAGGCCTACAATGAGCAGTTCTTC CASSLAWEAYNEQFF
- - TRBJ2-2 TRBV9 TGTGCCAGCAGCTATACAGGCACGAACACCGGGGAGCTGTTTTTT CASSYTGTNTGELFF
- TRBD2 TRBJ2-1 TRBV6-6 TGTGCCAGCAGTTACAGGATAGCGGGAGCAAACAATGAGCAGTTCTTC CASSYRIAGANNEQFF
- TRBD2 TRBJ2-1 TRBV4-1 TGCGCCAGCAGCCAATGGGCGGGACTATACAATGAGCAGTTCTTC CASSQWAGLYNEQFF
- TRBD1 TRBJ1-1 TRBV7-6 TGTGCCAGCAGCCTCGGACAGGGTTGGGTCACTGAAGCTTTCTTT CASSLGQGWVTEAFF
once - TRBJ2-7 TRBV4-1 TGCGCCAGCAGCCAAGCTCTCATCGGGGGAGGCGAGCAGTACTTC CASSQALIGGGEQYF
- - TRBJ2-1 TRBV9 TGTGCCAGCAGCGTCCGGGACAACTCCTACAATGAGCAGTTCTTC CASSVRDNSYNEQFF
- TRBD2 TRBJ2-3 TRBV14 TGTGCCAGCAGCGTAGGCTCTTGGGGGGGTGTCACAGATACGCAGTATTTT CASSVGSWGGVTDTQYF
- - TRBJ2-3 TRBV27 TGTGCCAGCAGCTACAGGGTCCCCACAGATACGCAGTATTTT CASSYRVPTDTQYF
- - TRBJ2-3 TRBV14 TGTGCCAGCAGCCAAGGCGGGATCCTAAATTATGATACGCAGTATTTT CASSQGGILNYDTQYF
once TRBD2 TRBJ2-2 TRBV5-1 TGCGCCAGCAGCTTTAGCGGGGACACCGGGGAGCTGTTTTTT CASSFSGDTGELFF
- TRBD2 TRBJ2-1 TRBV5-1 TGCGCCAGCAGCCACCCGGGACTAGCGGGCAACAATGAGCAGTTCTTC CASSHPGLAGNNEQFF
- - TRBJ1-1 TRBV6-1 TGTGCCAGCAGTGAAGGTGGGGAGGGAGCTTTCTTT CASSEGGEGAFF
- - TRBJ2-1 TRBV28 TGTGCCAGCAATCAGTACAATGAGCAGTTCTTC CASNQYNEQFF
few TRBD2 TRBJ2-3 TRBV7-3 TGTGCCAGCAGCTTAGGGGGGACTAGCGGTAGCACAGATACGCAGTATTTT CASSLGGTSGSTDTQYF
few - TRBJ2-2 TRBV18 TGTGCCAGCTCACCCGACAGGATATCCACCGGGGAGCTGTTTTTT CASSPDRISTGELFF
- TRBD1 TRBJ1-1 TRBV19 TGTGCCAGTAGTCCCTACAGGGGGACTGAAGCTTTCTTT CASSPYRGTEAFF
- - TRBJ2-7 TRBV28 TGTGCCAGCAGTTTAGGCGGGATTCTTTACGAGCAGTACTTC CASSLGGILYEQYF
- - TRBJ2-7 TRBV27 TGTGCCAGCAGTCACAACCCCTACGAGCAGTACTTC CASSHNPYEQYF
- - TRBJ1-2 TRBV9 TGTGCCAGCAGCGTAGGCGGAGTCAGCTATGGCTACACCTTC CASSVGGVSYGYTF
- TRBD1 TRBJ2-5 TRBV7-9 TGTGCCAGCAGCGGCTGGACAGGGGAGGGAGAGACCCAGTACTTC CASSGWTGEGETQYF
- TRBD1 TRBJ2-2 TRBV19 TGTGCCAGTAGTATAGGGACAGGGGCATCCGGGGAGCTGTTTTTT CASSIGTGASGELFF
- TRBD1 TRBJ2-2 TRBV27 TGTGCCAGCAGACCTGGGACAGGGGGTGAAACCGGGGAGCTGTTTTTT CASRPGTGGETGELFF
once - TRBJ2-7 TRBV2 TGTGCCAGCAGGGGGACTGCCTACGAGCAGTACTTC CASRGTAYEQYF
- TRBD1 TRBJ2-2 TRBV7-9 TGTGCCAGCTCCCCTCCGGGACAGGGGAACACCGGGGAGCTGTTTTTT CASSPPGQGNTGELFF
- TRBD2 TRBJ2-3 TRBV9 TGTGCCAGCAGCGCAACTAGCGGTAGCACAGATACGCAGTATTTT CASSATSGSTDTQYF
- TRBD2 TRBJ2-1 TRBV13 TGTGCCAGCAGCATCACGGGACTAGCGGAATACAATGAGCAGTTCTTC CASSITGLAEYNEQFF
few - TRBJ1-1 TRBV5-1 TGCGCCAGCAGCGTAAAACCGACACCCCTGAACACTGAAGCTTTCTTT CASSVKPTPLNTEAFF
- - TRBJ2-4 TRBV5-6 TGTGCCAGCAGCTCCGGCCCCACTAGAGCCAAAAACATTCAGTACTTC CASSSGPTRAKNIQYF
once - TRBJ2-7 TRBV28 TGTGCCAGCAGTTCCCCGACTTTCCCCGGCGAGCAGTACTTC CASSSPTFPGEQYF
- TRBD1 TRBJ1-2 TRBV5-4 TGTGCCAGCAGCTTTACAGGGGGCCGTGGCTACACCTTC CASSFTGGRGYTF
- - TRBJ1-6 TRBV18 TGTGCCAGCTCACCCTTTGAAGGACAGTTTGGGGTTTCACCCCTCCACTTT CASSPFEGQFGVSPLHF
- - TRBJ2-3 TRBV28 TGTGCCAGCAGTCTCGTCCGGTTTAATCGAGATACGCAGTATTTT CASSLVRFNRDTQYF
- TRBD1 TRBJ1-5 TRBV30 TGTGCCTGGCGGACAGGAAATAGCAATCAGCCCCAGCATTTT CAWRTGNSNQPQHF
- - TRBJ2-3 TRBV7-9 TGTGCCAGCAGCCCTTCCGGGAAAGATACGCAGTATTTT CASSPSGKDTQYF
- - TRBJ1-4 TRBV27 TGTGCCAGCAGTCCCGGGTCTCAAGCGGATGAAAAACTGTTTTTT CASSPGSQADEKLFF
- - TRBJ2-1 TRBV4-1 TGCGCCAGCAGCCAAGATCCGCTAACAGGGCTCTACAATGAGCAGTTCTTC CASSQDPLTGLYNEQFF
- TRBD2 TRBJ2-1 TRBV28 TGTGCCAGCAGTCAAGGGGCGGGGGTAGGGAATGAGCAGTTCTTC CASSQGAGVGNEQFF
- TRBD2 TRBJ2-3 TRBV28 TGTGCCAGCAGTTTATTTGGGCGGGAGGGGGCAACAGATACGCAGTATTTT CASSLFGREGATDTQYF
- - TRBJ1-1 TRBV6-5 TGTGCCAGCAGGAACCAACAGGGGAACACTGAAGCTTTCTTT CASRNQQGNTEAFF
- - TRBJ2-1 TRBV7-2 TGTGCCAGCAGCTTAGATCGGGACAATGAGCAGTTCTTC CASSLDRDNEQFF
once - TRBJ2-3 TRBV27 TGTGCCAGCAGTTCGCTCCAGGGGAACACAGATACGCAGTATTTT CASSSLQGNTDTQYF
- TRBD2 TRBJ2-1 TRBV15 TGTGCCACCAGCTCCCCGCCTGGGCGGCTAGCGGGAGGATCGCAGTTCTTC CATSSPPGRLAGGSQFF
- TRBD1 TRBJ1-5 TRBV6-1 TGTGCCAGCAGTGAGATTGGGACAGCCAGCAATCAGCCCCAGCATTTT CASSEIGTASNQPQHF
- - TRBJ2-7 TRBV5-1 TGCGCCAGCAGCCCCCCTTCACAGGGCCACGAGCAGTACTTC CASSPPSQGHEQYF
- TRBD1 TRBJ2-1 TRBV6-4 TGTGCCAGCAGTCCCTTTGGACAGGGGGTCTACAATGAGCAGTTCTTC CASSPFGQGVYNEQFF
- TRBD2 TRBJ2-2 TRBV27 TGTGCCAGCAGCCGAGCCTCGGGACTAGCGGGGAACACCGGGGAGCTGTTTTTT CASSRASGLAGNTGELFF
- TRBD2 TRBJ2-1 TRBV11-2 TGTGCCAGCAGCTTAGCGGGAGGGAGGCATGAGCAGTTCTTC CASSLAGGRHEQFF
- - TRBJ2-1 TRBV5-4 TGTGCCAGCAGCATATTACGACTTGCCAATGAGCAGTTCTTC CASSILRLANEQFF
- TRBD1 TRBJ1-5 TRBV6-4 TGTGCCAGCACCCCCGGGGACAGAAGACTTTGCAATCAGCCCCAGCATTTT CASTPGDRRLCNQPQHF
- - TRBJ1-2 TRBV4-1 TGCGCCAGCAGCCAAGACCCGGAAAAACTAGTATCTGGCTATGGCTACACCTTC CASSQDPEKLVSGYGYTF
- TRBD2 TRBJ2-1 TRBV10-3 TGTGCCATCAGACCTACCTTGTTATTGGAGCGGGAGAGGGGTGAGCAGTTCTTC CAIRPTLLLERERGEQFF
- - TRBJ2-7 TRBV18 TGTGCCAGCTCACCAGGGATTTTACAGGGCGAGCAGTACTTC CASSPGILQGEQYF
once TRBD2 TRBJ2-1 TRBV9 TGTGCCAGCAGCGGAAGTCCTAGCGGGGACAATGAGCAGTTCTTC CASSGSPSGDNEQFF
few TRBD1 TRBJ1-2 TRBV27 TGTGCCAGCTCTCTAACAGGGGGCGGTGATGGCTACACCTTC CASSLTGGGDGYTF
- TRBD1 TRBJ1-1 TRBV28 TGTGCCAGCAGCCGACAGGGGATCGGTAAGAACACTGAAGCTTTCTTT CASSRQGIGKNTEAFF
- - TRBJ1-2 TRBV5-1 TGCGCCAGCAGACGACTGCGAGAGGCTAACTATGGCTACACCTTC CASRRLREANYGYTF
- - TRBJ2-7 TRBV19 TGTGCCAGTAGGGAGGGGCATGCTCTAGGGGAGCAGTACTTC CASREGHALGEQYF